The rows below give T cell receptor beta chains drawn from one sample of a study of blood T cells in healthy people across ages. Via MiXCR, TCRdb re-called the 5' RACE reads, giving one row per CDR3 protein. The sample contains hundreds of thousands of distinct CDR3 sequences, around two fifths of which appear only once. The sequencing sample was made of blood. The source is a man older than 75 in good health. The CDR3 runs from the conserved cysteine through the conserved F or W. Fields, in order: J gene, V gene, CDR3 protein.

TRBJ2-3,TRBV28,CASSNTGLAGVRDTQYF
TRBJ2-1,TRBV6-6,CASSDLAGGIYNEQFF
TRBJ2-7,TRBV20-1,CSAPNRAGRDGEQYF
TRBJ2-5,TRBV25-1,CASRTGQGANEQYF
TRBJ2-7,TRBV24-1,CATSDAGTPTDEQYF
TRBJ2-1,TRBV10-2,CASSESGGTLHEQFF
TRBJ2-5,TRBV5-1,CASSLAGHGGTQETQYF
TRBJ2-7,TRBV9,CASSPAGDWTSEQYF
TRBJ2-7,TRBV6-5,CASSYALAGGLPSYEQYF
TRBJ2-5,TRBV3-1,CASSQGVIGGQYF
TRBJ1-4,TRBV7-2,CASSLPTGVNEKLFF
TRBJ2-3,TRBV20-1,CSATDRADTQYF
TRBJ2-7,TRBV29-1,CSAGLPYEQYF
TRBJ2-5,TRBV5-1,CASSGTGVRETQYF
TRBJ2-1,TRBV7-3,CASSSTSGRLNEQFF
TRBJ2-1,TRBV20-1,CSATGTRPNEQFF
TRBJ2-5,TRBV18,CASSSQQGVGETQYF
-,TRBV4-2,CASSQEIRSSCEQYF
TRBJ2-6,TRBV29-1,CSVEFQQGLGANVLTF
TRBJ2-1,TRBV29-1,CSVGSSGNDEQFF
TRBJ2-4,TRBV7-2,CASSLGGGGGKNIQYF
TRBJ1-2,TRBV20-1,CSAQTGQWGYTF
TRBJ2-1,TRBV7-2,CASSFGGASEQFF
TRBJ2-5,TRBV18,CASSATGRGETQYF
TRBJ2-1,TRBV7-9,CASTRPGQVVDEQFF